This T cell receptor beta chain was obtained from a study of T cell responses to AZD1222 COVID-19 vaccine. The count of this clone is one. The table came from immunoSEQ multiplex PCR; TCRdb's copy has only in-frame clones and leaves some out. In the table there are 120,000 to 150,000 clones, 88% of which are singletons. Germline lookup yields CDR1 MDHEN and CDR2 SYDVKM. The CDR3 covers 12 residues. Trimming pared 8 bases from V and 0 bases from J, leaving 8 bases between. The receptor comes from an adult in good health. This sequence joins TRBV28 and TRBJ2-7, with D possibly being TRBD1 or TRBD2 (5 bases each). This specimen was peripheral blood, taken on day 0 of AZD1222 vaccination. The CDR3 loop reads CASGTFSYEQYF. The CDR3, as DNA: TGTGCCAGCGGGACGTTCTCCTACGAGCAGTACTTC.